This T cell receptor beta chain was retrieved from a study of cytomegalovirus exposure and HLA in healthy donors. The wider study: Genotyping showed about 80% of 350 to 400 donors falling in the Caucasian-associated ancestry cluster. Study findings and constraints: Earlier analysis yielded a pattern in which most TCR beta V segments were productive about 87% or about 30% of the time.

The ends were cut back, 3 bases at V and 1 base at J, with 9 bases in the middle. Germline loops: CDR1 MDHEN, CDR2 SYDVKM. This CDR3 has 14 amino acids. Regarding this clone: What it binds is unknown.

PCR primers comprised 60 Vbeta and 13 Jbeta primers. Profiled with immunoSEQ multiplex PCR; TCRdb holds only in-frame clones, not every one. The profile shows around 40,000 clones, around two thirds of them singletons. J is TRBJ1-1 and V is TRBV28, with D perhaps TRBD1 (5 bases). This TCR derives from a woman aged 30 to 39 in good health and CMV-seronegative. Sequencing was done on a sample of PBMCs. Here the CDR3 reads CASSFLGGNTEAFF. CDR3 bases: TGTGCCAGCAGTTTTCTGGGGGGGAACACTGAAGCTTTCTTT.